This T cell receptor (beta chain) was profiled in a study of T cells after yellow fever vaccination. This clonotype occurred many times. TCRdb re-called the 5' RACE reads with MiXCR, one entry per CDR3 protein. The sample has 46,000 or so distinct CDR3 sequences, 6% to 7% seen once. Germline CDR1 is SGHRS and CDR2 is YFSETQ. V was cut by 3 bases and J by 5 bases, with 11 bases left in between. The CDR3 consists of 13 residues. J is TRBJ2-5 and V is TRBV5-1; D possibly uses TRBD1 or TRBD2 (5 bases each). This sequence originates from a young man who received the YFV17D yellow fever vaccine. Sequencing used PBMCs, either bulk or a sorted T-cell subset (CD4+, CD8+, memory, or dextramer-sorted; not recorded which), obtained 45 days after the yellow fever booster vaccination. The CDR3 sequence is CASSYQGEETQYF. CDR3 coding DNA: TGCGCCAGCAGCTACCAGGGAGAGGAGACCCAGTACTTC.